Below, 8 T cell receptor beta chains from the same sample are listed, as sequenced in a study of blood T cell repertoires in COVID-19. Measured with immunoSEQ multiplex PCR; TCRdb has only the in-frame clones, and not every one. The data contain 270,000 or so clones, approximately 89% of them singletons. The sequenced sample consisted of peripheral blood. The receptors here all came from a man aged 40-50 years with active or convalescent COVID-19.

The chain joins TRBV18 to TRBJ2-7; TRBD2 matches 10 bases. The CDR3 contains 16 residues. The V segment lost 3 bases and the J segment 2 bases; nucleotides outside the gene matches: 7. Germline V gene lookup returns CDR1 KGHSH and CDR2 LQKENI. The CDR3 reads CASSPREAGGTYEQYF. The DNA for the CDR3 is TGTGCCAGCTCACCGAGAGAAGCGGGAGGGACCTACGAGCAGTACTTC. Supplemented by reference TRBV18 and TRBJ2-7, the full variable domain reads NAGVMQNPRHLVRRRGQEARLRCSPMKGHSHVYWYRQLPEEGLKFMVYLQKENIIDESGMPKERFSAEFPKEGPSILRIQQVVRGDSAAYFCASSPREAGGTYEQYFGPGTRLTVT.

The J gene is TRBJ2-7, the V gene TRBV11-2, with TRBD1 matching over 10 bases. The germline CDR1 and CDR2 sequences are SGHAT and FQNNGV. CDR3 length: 14 amino acids. V trimming: 5 bases; J trimming: 2 bases; junction bases outside the gene matches: 3. In DNA form, the CDR3 reads TGTGCCAGCAGCCAGGACAGGGGGACCTACGAGCAGTACTTC. Residues: CASSQDRGTYEQYF.

The V call is TRBV12-3 or TRBV12-4, the J call TRBJ1-5; D unclear. Trimming shortened V by 8 bases and J by 9 bases, and 8 bases separated the two germline ends. The CDR3 extends over 10 amino acids. CDR3 coding DNA: TGTGCCAGCCCCCCCTGGCCCCAGCATTTT. This sequence encodes CASPPWPQHF.

The gene calls are TRBV7-9 and TRBJ2-1, with 10 nucleotides matching TRBD2. Germline V gives CDR1 SEHNR, CDR2 FQNEAQ (reference sequence). The CDR3 runs to 18 residues. The junction had 7 bases not matched to a gene; V was cut back by 2 bases and J by 0 bases. This CDR3 is CASSLRWTSGYSYNEQFF. The DNA for the CDR3 is TGTGCCAGCAGCTTACGTTGGACTAGCGGTTACTCCTACAATGAGCAGTTCTTC. Filled out from reference TRBV7-9 and TRBJ2-1, the complete variable domain reads DTGVSQNPRHKITKRGQNVTFRCDPISEHNRLYWYRQTLGQGPEFLTYFQNEAQLEKSRLLSDRFSAERPKGSFSTLEIQRTEQGDSAMYLCASSLRWTSGYSYNEQFFGPGTRLTVL.

Only one count was recorded for this clone. V is TRBV4-2 and J is TRBJ2-1; 8 bases fit TRBD1. The CDR3 has 15 residues. CDR1 is LGHNA and CDR2 is YNFKEQ in the germline V gene. V lost 5 bases, J lost 4 bases, and 7 bases stayed unmatched. As DNA, the CDR3 is TGTGCCAGCAGCTCAATCGGGACAGGTTACAATGAGCAGTTCTTC. This encodes CASSSIGTGYNEQFF.

V usage is TRBV9 and J usage is TRBJ1-4, with unresolved D. The CDR3 totals 16 residues. The germline CDR1 and CDR2 sequences are SGDLS and YYNGEE. V was clipped by 1 base and J by 7 bases, with 17 bases between them. CDR3 in DNA: TGTGCCAGCAGCGTACGTCCGCTTCGGTCGGGTGAAAAACTGTTTTTT. Translating gives CASSVRPLRSGEKLFF.

The chain uses TRBV2 and TRBJ2-7; 7 bases line up with TRBD1. Trimming took 10 bases from V and 1 from J; bases not matched to a gene: 7. Germline CDR1 and CDR2: SNHLY and FYNNEI. The CDR3 totals 13 residues. The CDR3 region has the DNA TGTGCCACGGGACAGCTAAGTTCCTACGAGCAGTACTTC. Protein: CATGQLSSYEQYF.

This sequence joins TRBV7-9 and TRBJ1-6; possibly TRBD1 for D (6 bases). The CDR3 length is 14 residues. The V gene lost 2 bases and the J gene lost 6 bases, with 8 bases spanning the gap. CDR1 and CDR2 from the germline V gene are SEHNR and FQNEAQ (reference sequence). The CDR3 region is CASSLQGTNSPLHF. CDR3 nucleotides: TGTGCCAGCAGCTTACAGGGGACTAATTCACCCCTCCACTTT.